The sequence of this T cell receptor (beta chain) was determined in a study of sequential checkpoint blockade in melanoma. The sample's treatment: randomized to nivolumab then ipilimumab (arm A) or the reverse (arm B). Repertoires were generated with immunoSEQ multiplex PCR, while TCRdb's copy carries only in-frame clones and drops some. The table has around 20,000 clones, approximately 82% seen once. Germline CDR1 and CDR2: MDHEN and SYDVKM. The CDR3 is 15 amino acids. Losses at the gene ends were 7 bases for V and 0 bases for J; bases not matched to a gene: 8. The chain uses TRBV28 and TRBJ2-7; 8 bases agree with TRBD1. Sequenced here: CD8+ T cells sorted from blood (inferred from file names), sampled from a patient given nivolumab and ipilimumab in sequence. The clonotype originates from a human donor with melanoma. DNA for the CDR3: TGTGCCAGCACCTCCCCAGGGGGCCCCTCCTACGAGCAGTACTTC. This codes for CASTSPGGPSYEQYF.